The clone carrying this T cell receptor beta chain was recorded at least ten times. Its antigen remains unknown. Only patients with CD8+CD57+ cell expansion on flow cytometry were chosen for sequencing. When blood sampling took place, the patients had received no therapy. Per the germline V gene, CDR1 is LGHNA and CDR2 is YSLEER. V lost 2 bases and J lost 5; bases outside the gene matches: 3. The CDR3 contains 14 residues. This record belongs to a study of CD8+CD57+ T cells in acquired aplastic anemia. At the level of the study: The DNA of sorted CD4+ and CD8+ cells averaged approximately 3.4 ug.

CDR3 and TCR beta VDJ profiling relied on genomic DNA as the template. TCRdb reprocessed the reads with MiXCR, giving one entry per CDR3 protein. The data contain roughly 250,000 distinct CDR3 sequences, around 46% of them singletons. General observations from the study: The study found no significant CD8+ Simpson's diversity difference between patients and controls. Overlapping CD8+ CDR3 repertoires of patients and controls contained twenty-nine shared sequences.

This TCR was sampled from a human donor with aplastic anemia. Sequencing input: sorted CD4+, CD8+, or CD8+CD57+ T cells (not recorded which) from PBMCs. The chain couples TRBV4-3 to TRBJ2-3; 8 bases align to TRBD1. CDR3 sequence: CASSQRDRQDTQYF. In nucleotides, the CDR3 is TGCGCCAGCAGCCAACGGGACAGGCAAGATACGCAGTATTTT.